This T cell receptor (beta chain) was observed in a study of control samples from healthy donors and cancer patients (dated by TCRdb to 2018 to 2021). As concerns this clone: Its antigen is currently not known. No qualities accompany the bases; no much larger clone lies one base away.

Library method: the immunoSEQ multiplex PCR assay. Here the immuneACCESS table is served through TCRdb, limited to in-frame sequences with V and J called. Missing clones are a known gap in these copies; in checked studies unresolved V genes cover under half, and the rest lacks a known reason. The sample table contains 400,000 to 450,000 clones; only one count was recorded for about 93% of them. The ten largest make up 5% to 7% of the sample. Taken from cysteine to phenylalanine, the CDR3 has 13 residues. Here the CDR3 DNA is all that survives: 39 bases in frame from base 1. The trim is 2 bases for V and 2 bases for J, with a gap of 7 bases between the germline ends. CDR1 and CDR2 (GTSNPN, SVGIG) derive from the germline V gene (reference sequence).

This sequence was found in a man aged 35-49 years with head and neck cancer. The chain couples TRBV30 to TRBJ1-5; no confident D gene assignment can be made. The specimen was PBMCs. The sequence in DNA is TGTGCCTGGAGTATGAATGGCAATCAGCCCCAGCATTTT. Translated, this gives CAWSMNGNQPQHF.